This record covers a single T cell receptor (beta chain). This specimen belongs to a study of blood T cells in healthy people across ages. The germline CDR1 and CDR2 sequences are SGHRS and YFSETQ. V lost 1 base, J lost 2 bases, and 12 bases lay in between. CDR3 length: 15 residues. For the second PCR, which ran for roughly 6 to 12 cycles, a sample-barcoded 5' primer and a J-beta primer mix were used. One entry per CDR3 protein, called by TCRdb with MiXCR from the 5' RACE reads. The sample holds hundreds of thousands of distinct CDR3 sequences, around two fifths seen once. The genes are TRBV5-1 and TRBJ1-1, with D possibly matching TRBD1 (6 bases). The material sequenced was blood. The TCR sequence derives from a man aged 80 or over in good health. In DNA form, the CDR3 reads TGCGCCAGCAGCTTGCTTGGGGGCACTAACACTGAAGCTTTCTTT. Translation gives CASSLLGGTNTEAFF.